This T cell receptor beta chain was sequenced for a study of blood T cell repertoires in COVID-19. Per the germline V gene, CDR1 is MNHEY and CDR2 is SMNVEV (reference sequence). The CDR3 consists of 14 residues. V was shortened by 3 bases and J by 8 bases, with 11 bases between the two germline ends. Libraries were prepared by immunoSEQ multiplex PCR; TCRdb keeps only in-frame clonotypes and omits some of them. The table has 150,000 or so clones, under 90% seen once. The sequence came from a man aged 50-60 years who had recovered from COVID-19. The chain employs TRBV27 and TRBJ1-6; D possibly corresponds to TRBD1 (6 bases). Material: PBMCs or T cells enriched from blood (not recorded which). The CDR3 nucleotides are TGTGCCAGCAGTTTCGCGGACAGCCATTCACCCCTCCACTTT. Translating gives CASSFADSHSPLHF.